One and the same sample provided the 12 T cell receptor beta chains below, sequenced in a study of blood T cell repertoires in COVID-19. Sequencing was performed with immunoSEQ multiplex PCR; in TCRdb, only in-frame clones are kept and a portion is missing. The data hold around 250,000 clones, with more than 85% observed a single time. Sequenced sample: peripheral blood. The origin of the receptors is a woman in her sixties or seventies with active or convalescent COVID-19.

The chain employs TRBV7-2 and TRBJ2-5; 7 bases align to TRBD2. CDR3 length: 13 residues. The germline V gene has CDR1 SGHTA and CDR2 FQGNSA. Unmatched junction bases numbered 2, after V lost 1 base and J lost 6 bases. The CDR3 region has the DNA TGTGCCAGCAGCTTAGGGGGAGGGAAGACCCAGTACTTC. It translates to CASSLGGGKTQYF. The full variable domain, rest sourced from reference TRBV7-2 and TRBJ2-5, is GAGVSQSPSNKVTEKGKDVELRCDPISGHTALYWYRQSLGQGLEFLIYFQGNSAPDKSGLPSDRFSAERTGGSVSTLTIQRTQQEDSAVYLCASSLGGGKTQYFGPGTRLLVL.

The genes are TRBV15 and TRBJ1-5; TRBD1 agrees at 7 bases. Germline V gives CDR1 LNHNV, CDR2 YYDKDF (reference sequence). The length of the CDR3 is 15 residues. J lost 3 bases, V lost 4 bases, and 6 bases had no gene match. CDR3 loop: CATSIGTATNQPQHF. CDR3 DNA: TGTGCCACCAGCATTGGGACAGCAACCAATCAGCCCCAGCATTTT.

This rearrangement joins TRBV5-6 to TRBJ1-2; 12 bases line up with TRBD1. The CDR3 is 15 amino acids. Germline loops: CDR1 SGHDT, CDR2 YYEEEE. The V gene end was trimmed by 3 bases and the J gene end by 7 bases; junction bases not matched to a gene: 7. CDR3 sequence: CASSSRDRGQGGYTF. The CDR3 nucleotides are TGTGCCAGCAGCTCGCGGGACAGGGGGCAAGGTGGCTACACCTTC.

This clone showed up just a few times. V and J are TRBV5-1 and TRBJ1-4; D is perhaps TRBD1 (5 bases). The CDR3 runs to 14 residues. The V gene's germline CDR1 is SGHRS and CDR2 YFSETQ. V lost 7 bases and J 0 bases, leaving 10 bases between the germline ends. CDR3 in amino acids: CASAQGATNEKLFF. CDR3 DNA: TGCGCCAGCGCCCAAGGGGCAACTAATGAAAAACTGTTTTTT.

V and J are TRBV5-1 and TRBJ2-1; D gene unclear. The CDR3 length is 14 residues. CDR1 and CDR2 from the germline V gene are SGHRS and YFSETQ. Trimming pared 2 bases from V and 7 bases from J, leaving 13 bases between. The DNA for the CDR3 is TGCGCCAGCAGCTTCGTCACTCACGGTAATGAGCAGTTCTTC. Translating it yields CASSFVTHGNEQFF.

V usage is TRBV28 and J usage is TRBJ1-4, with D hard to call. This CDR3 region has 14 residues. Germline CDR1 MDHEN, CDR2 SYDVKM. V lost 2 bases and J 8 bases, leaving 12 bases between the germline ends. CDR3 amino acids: CASSLNSQWEKLFF. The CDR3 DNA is TGTGCCAGCAGTTTAAACTCGCAATGGGAAAAACTGTTTTTT.

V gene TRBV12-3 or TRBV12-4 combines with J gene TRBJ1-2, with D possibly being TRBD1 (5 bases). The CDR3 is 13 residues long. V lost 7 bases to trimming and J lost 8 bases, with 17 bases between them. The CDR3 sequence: CASTIRPGDGYTF. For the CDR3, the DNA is TGTGCCAGCACTATTAGACCGGGGGACGGCTACACCTTC.

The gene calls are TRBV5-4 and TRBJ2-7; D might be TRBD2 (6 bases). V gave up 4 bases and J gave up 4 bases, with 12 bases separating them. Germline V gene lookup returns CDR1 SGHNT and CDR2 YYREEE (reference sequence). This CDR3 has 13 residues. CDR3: CASSRGLEYEQYF. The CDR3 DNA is TGTGCCAGCAGCAGGGGACTTGAGTACGAGCAGTACTTC.

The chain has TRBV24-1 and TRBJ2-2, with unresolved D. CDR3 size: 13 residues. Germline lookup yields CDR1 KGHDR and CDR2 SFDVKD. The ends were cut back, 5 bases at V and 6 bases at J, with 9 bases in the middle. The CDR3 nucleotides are TGTGCCACCAGTGCGTCCTCAGCCGGGGAGCTGTTTTTT. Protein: CATSASSAGELFF.

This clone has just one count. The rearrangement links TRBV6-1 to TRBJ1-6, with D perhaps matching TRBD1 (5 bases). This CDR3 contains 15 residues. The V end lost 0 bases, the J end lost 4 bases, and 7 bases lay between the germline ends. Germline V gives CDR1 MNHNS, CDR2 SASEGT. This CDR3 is CASSEAKGYNSPLHF. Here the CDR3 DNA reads TGTGCCAGCAGTGAAGCGAAGGGGTATAATTCACCCCTCCACTTT.

The CDR3, as DNA: TGTGCCAGCAGGGCTCTTGGGACTAGCCAAATCGGGGAGCTGTTTTTT. Protein product: CASRALGTSQIGELFF. This chain links TRBV27 with TRBJ2-2; 9 nucleotides match TRBD2. This CDR3 is built from 16 residues. V lost 6 bases to trimming and J lost 7 bases; unmatched junction nucleotides: 12. Germline-derived CDR1 and CDR2 are MNHEY and SMNVEV (reference sequence).

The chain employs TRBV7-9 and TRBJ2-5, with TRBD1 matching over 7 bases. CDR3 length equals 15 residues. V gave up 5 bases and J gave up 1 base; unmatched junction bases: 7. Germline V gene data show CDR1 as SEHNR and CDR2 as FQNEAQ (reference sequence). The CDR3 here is CASSPPPGGQETQYF. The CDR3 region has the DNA TGTGCCAGCAGCCCCCCGCCAGGGGGCCAAGAGACCCAGTACTTC.